One sample yielded the 8 T cell receptor beta chains listed below, sequenced in a study of blood T cell repertoires in COVID-19. Libraries were prepared by immunoSEQ multiplex PCR; TCRdb keeps only in-frame clonotypes and omits some of them. The sample records roughly 100,000 clones, around 84% being singletons. The source material was peripheral blood. These receptors were obtained from a human donor in a cohort sampled during active COVID-19.

The chain joins TRBV4-3 to TRBJ2-1; TRBD2 matches at 11 bases. The length of the CDR3 is 15 residues. The J segment lost 3 bases and the V segment lost 4 bases, leaving 2 bases of the junction unmatched. Germline V gives CDR1 LGHNA, CDR2 YSLEER. CDR3 DNA sequence: TGCGCCAGCAGCCTGGGACTAGCGGACTACAATGAGCAGTTCTTC. This codes for CASSLGLADYNEQFF.

V usage is TRBV5-1 and J usage is TRBJ1-2; TRBD1 is a possible D gene (5 bases). The V gene's germline CDR1 is SGHRS and CDR2 YFSETQ. Trimming shortened V by 0 bases and J by 6 bases, and 12 bases separated the two germline ends. This CDR3 has 14 residues. The CDR3 DNA sequence: TGCGCCAGCAGCTTGGTGGGGGGTAATGATGGCTACACCTTC. Translating it yields CASSLVGGNDGYTF. Variable domain in full (rest from reference TRBV5-1 and TRBJ1-2): KAGVTQTPRYLIKTRGQQVTLSCSPISGHRSVSWYQQTPGQGLQFLFEYFSETQRNKGNFPGRFSGRQFSNSRSEMNVSTLELGDSALYLCASSLVGGNDGYTFGSGTRLTVV.

The J gene is TRBJ1-1, the V gene TRBV18; no definite D call. V was cut by 2 bases and J by 11 bases, with 12 bases left in between. Germline lookup yields CDR1 KGHSH and CDR2 LQKENI. The CDR3 sequence is 12 residues long. DNA of the CDR3: TGTGCCAGCTCACCAAAGACGCTAGGTGCTTTCTTT. Its translation is CASSPKTLGAFF.

The chain combines TRBV18 with TRBJ1-3; TRBD1 matches at 7 bases. V shed 3 bases, J shed 4 bases, and the junction held 15 bases outside the gene matches. Germline CDR1 KGHSH, CDR2 LQKENI. The CDR3 contains 18 residues. In DNA form, the CDR3 reads TGTGCCAGCTCACCTCTCCGGGACAGTTCCTCCATAGGAAACACCATATATTTT. The encoded protein is CASSPLRDSSSIGNTIYF.

V usage is TRBV4-3 and J usage is TRBJ2-5; D ambiguous. The CDR3 totals 15 residues. The germline V and J ends were trimmed by 2 bases and 5 bases, with 15 bases remaining between them. The germline CDR1 and CDR2 sequences are LGHNA and YSLEER. The DNA for the CDR3 is TGCGCCAGCAGCCAATCGGCGGCACCGGAGGAGACCCAGTACTTC. It yields the protein CASSQSAAPEETQYF.

This rearrangement joins TRBV12-3 or TRBV12-4 to TRBJ1-4, with TRBD1 matching over 7 bases. This CDR3 has 13 residues. V gave up 6 bases and J gave up 8 bases; unmatched junction bases: 6. The CDR3: CASSGTAREKLFF. The CDR3 DNA is TGTGCCAGCAGCGGGACAGCACGCGAAAAACTGTTTTTT.

The chain carries TRBV5-1 and TRBJ2-5, with 12 bases matching TRBD2. Unmatched junction bases numbered 5, after V lost 5 bases and J lost 0 bases. Germline-derived CDR1 and CDR2 are SGHRS and YFSETQ. The CDR3 length is 16 residues. CDR3 sequence (DNA): TGCGCCAGCAGTAGGACTAGCGGGGAGTACCAAGAGACCCAGTACTTC. Translating gives CASSRTSGEYQETQYF.

This clone was seen just once. V gene TRBV3-1 (or the pseudogene TRBV3-2) combines with J gene TRBJ2-7; 14 nucleotides match TRBD2. Germline-derived CDR1 and CDR2 are LGHDT and YNNKEL (reference sequence). Trimming removed 2 bases from V and 5 bases from J; junction bases left unmatched: 8. CDR3 size: 17 residues. CDR3 sequence (DNA): TGTGCCAGCAGCCAAATGACTAGCGGGGGGGCCAGGAACGAGCAGTACTTC. This codes for CASSQMTSGGARNEQYF.